This T cell receptor (beta chain) derives from a study of T cells in Graves' hyperthyroidism and ophthalmopathy. The authors deemed Graves' hyperthyroidism stable absent ophthalmopathy progression within 18 months. Clinical symptoms, serum thyroxine and TRAb, thyroid ultrasound and orbital computed tomography together formed the diagnostic basis. Regions amplified from RNA transcripts were the TCR beta CDR3 regions. The HTBI primer set drove a first-round RT-PCR of the TCR CDR3. TCRdb re-analysed the multiplex PCR reads in MiXCR, keeping a single row per CDR3 protein. The sample lists about half a million distinct CDR3 sequences; more than 20% were seen once. This TCR derives from a man aged 18 to 30 with Graves' hyperthyroidism. The sequencing input was blood.

DNA of the CDR3: TGTGCCAGCAGCTTGTACCAGGGCTACGAGCAGTACTTC. It encodes CASSLYQGYEQYF. This chain connects TRBV5-5 to TRBJ2-7, with D possibly TRBD1 on 5 matching bases. Germline V gives CDR1 SGHKS, CDR2 YYEKEE (reference sequence). CDR3 length equals 13 residues. The V and J ends lost 1 base and 3 bases respectively, with 8 bases between them.